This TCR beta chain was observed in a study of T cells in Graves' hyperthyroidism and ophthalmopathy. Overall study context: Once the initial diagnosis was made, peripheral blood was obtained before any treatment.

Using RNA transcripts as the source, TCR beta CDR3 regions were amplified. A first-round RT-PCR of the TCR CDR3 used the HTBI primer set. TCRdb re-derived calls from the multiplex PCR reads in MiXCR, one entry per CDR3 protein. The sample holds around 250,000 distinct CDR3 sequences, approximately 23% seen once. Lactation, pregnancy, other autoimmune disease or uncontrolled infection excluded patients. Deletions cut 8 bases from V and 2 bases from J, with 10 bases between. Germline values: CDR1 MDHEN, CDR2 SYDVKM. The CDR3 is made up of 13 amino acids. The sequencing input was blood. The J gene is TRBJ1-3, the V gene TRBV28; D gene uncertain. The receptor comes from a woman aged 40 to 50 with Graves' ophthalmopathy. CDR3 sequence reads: CASSPSPGNTIYF. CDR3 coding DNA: TGTGCCAGCTCCCCCTCGCCTGGAAACACCATATATTTT.